This T cell receptor (beta chain) was captured by sequencing in a study of cytomegalovirus exposure and HLA in healthy donors. Germline loops: CDR1 ENHRY, CDR2 SYGVKD. The CDR3 runs 16 residues. V was cut by 1 base and J by 0 bases, with 10 bases left in between. The PCR had 60 Vbeta and 13 Jbeta primers. The data were produced by immunoSEQ multiplex PCR, yet TCRdb's version contains in-frame clones alone and is incomplete. The sample lists some 150,000 clones; about four fifths were seen once. The sequenced material came from PBMCs. V usage is TRBV10-3 and J usage is TRBJ1-5; D ambiguous. This clonotype was obtained from a middle-aged woman in good health and CMV-seronegative. The CDR3 region is CAISEFGGDSNQPQHF. The CDR3 bases are TGTGCCATCAGTGAGTTCGGCGGAGATAGCAATCAGCCCCAGCATTTT.